This passage covers 2 T cell receptor beta chains from one sample sequenced in a study of regulatory T cells in long-lasting Graves disease. For TCR beta, libraries came from iRepertoire HTBI primers and Arm-PCR of CDR3 regions. MiXCR, run by TCRdb on the multiplex PCR reads, gives a single entry per CDR3 protein. The sample yields 410,000 or so distinct CDR3 sequences, just under 15% seen once. Stated time point: newly diagnosed GD, antithyroid drugs for less than 3 months. PBMC RNA served as the TCR library source. In addition, the sample was reused for a study of T cells in Graves' hyperthyroidism and ophthalmopathy.

The input for sequencing was peripheral blood mononuclear cells (PBMCs), taken at new diagnosis, from a patient treated with antithyroid drugs. The origin of the receptors is a woman aged 25-40 years with Graves disease.

The rearrangement joins TRBV4-1 to TRBJ2-5, with 12 bases aligning to TRBD2. The ends lost 0 bases at V and 0 bases at J; junction bases unmatched: 2. CDR1 MGHRA and CDR2 YSYEKL come from the germline V gene. The CDR3 sequence is 17 residues long. CDR3 residues: CASSQEGTSGYQETQYF. In nucleotides, the CDR3 is TGCGCCAGCAGCCAAGAAGGGACTAGCGGGTACCAAGAGACCCAGTACTTC.

The chain has TRBV12-3 or TRBV12-4 and TRBJ1-3, with TRBD1 as a possible D gene (5 bases). The CDR3 is 16 residues long. Between the trimmed V and J ends, which lost 2 bases and 1 base, there was a span of 12 bases. In nucleotides, the CDR3 is TGTGCCAGCAGTTTAACGACAGTCGATTCTGGAAACACCATATATTTT. Its protein product is CASSLTTVDSGNTIYF.